This T cell receptor beta chain was recovered during a study of neurological immune-mediated disorders. Findings and caveats of the study: HTLV-1-associated myelopathy showed the most TCR clonal expansion; multiple sclerosis the least, below healthy controls. No CDR3 amino acid sequences recurred among expanded clones across subjects, suggesting private repertoires in all groups.

The method for making cDNA was 5'RACE, and it used 10-nucleotide random UMIs. From the 5' RACE reads, TCRdb called clonotypes with MiXCR, one entry per CDR3 protein. The repertoire holds more than 30,000 distinct CDR3 sequences, with 7.2% as singletons. This clonotype was seen many times. Its antigen is unidentified. There were about a million CD4+ or CD8+ T cells used in the sorted libraries. The sequencing input was CD4+ T cells from blood. The source of this sequence is a middle-aged man in good health.

CDR3 in amino acids: CASSRFGTGDRYTQYF. The CDR3 DNA follows: TGTGCCAGCAGTCGATTCGGGACAGGGGATAGGTATACGCAGTATTTT. The V and J genes are TRBV28 and TRBJ2-3; TRBD1 agrees at 10 bases. The CDR3 is 16 amino acids. Per the germline V gene, CDR1 is MDHEN and CDR2 is SYDVKM. V gave up 5 bases and J gave up 7 bases; unmatched junction bases: 12.